The 15 T cell receptor beta chains given below trace back to one sample, sequenced in a study of blood T cell repertoires in COVID-19. Here immunoSEQ multiplex PCR was the method, and the copy in TCRdb shows in-frame clones only, minus some. In the table there are a few hundred thousand clones, about 83% of which are singletons. Sequencing was performed on peripheral blood. These receptors came from a man aged 55 to 70 who had recovered from COVID-19.

The genes are TRBV28 and TRBJ2-2; 8 bases are shared with TRBD2. With V trimmed by 7 bases and J by 3 bases, 7 bases remained unmatched. Per the germline V gene, CDR1 is MDHEN and CDR2 is SYDVKM. The CDR3 extends over 15 amino acids. The CDR3 protein is CASTLSGRDTGELFF. The CDR3 DNA reads TGTGCCAGCACCCTAAGCGGGAGAGACACCGGGGAGCTGTTTTTT. Combining the CDR3 with reference TRBV28 and TRBJ2-2 gives the whole variable domain DVKVTQSSRYLVKRTGEKVFLECVQDMDHENMFWYRQDPGLGLRLIYFSYDVKMKEKGDIPEGYSVSREKKERFSLILESASTNQTSMYLCASTLSGRDTGELFFGEGSRLTVL.

The rearrangement uses TRBV12-3 or TRBV12-4 and TRBJ2-1; TRBD2 aligns across 9 bases. The CDR3 loop spans 12 amino acids. V lost 10 bases and J lost 5; bases outside the gene matches: 3. As DNA, the CDR3 is TGTGCCAACAAGCGGGGGGACAATGAGCAGTTCTTC. This codes for CANKRGDNEQFF.

The chain employs TRBV5-1 and TRBJ2-3; D might be TRBD2 (5 bases). The CDR3 loop spans 15 amino acids. The V and J ends lost 2 bases and 0 bases respectively, with 10 bases between them. In germline, CDR1 is SGHRS, CDR2 YFSETQ. The CDR3 nucleotides read TGCGCCAGCAGCTTTGGAGGAATTAGCACAGATACGCAGTATTTT. The encoded protein is CASSFGGISTDTQYF.

This rearrangement joins TRBV9 to TRBJ2-5; D unclear. V lost 0 bases, J lost 1 base, and 7 bases lay in between. The CDR3 has 14 residues. The germline gives CDR1 SGDLS, CDR2 YYNGEE. The CDR3 nucleotides are TGTGCCAGCAGCGTAGGTGGAGCCCAAGAGACCCAGTACTTC. Translating it yields CASSVGGAQETQYF. The full variable domain, its missing parts supplied by reference TRBV9 and TRBJ2-5, is DSGVTQTPKHLITATGQRVTLRCSPRSGDLSVYWYQQSLDQGLQFLIQYYNGEERAKGNILERFSAQQFPDLHSELNLSSLELGDSALYFCASSVGGAQETQYFGPGTRLLVL.

CDR3: CSVGDSLYGYTF. In DNA, the CDR3 is TGCAGCGTTGGTGACTCTCTATATGGCTACACCTTC. The chain is built from TRBV29-1 and TRBJ1-2; D unclear. Trimming removed 4 bases at V and 5 bases at J, with 11 bases between. CDR1 SQVTM and CDR2 ANQGSEA come from the germline V gene. The CDR3 has 12 amino acids.

This rearrangement joins TRBV11-3 to TRBJ2-1, with 10 bases fitting TRBD2. Germline loops: CDR1 SGHNT, CDR2 YENEEA. CDR3 length: 18 amino acids. The junction had 16 bases not matched to a gene; V was cut back by 4 bases and J by 7 bases. DNA of the CDR3: TGTGCCAGCAGCTGGACCGGGACTAGCGACCTCCCGGGGAATGAGCAGTTCTTC. Translating it yields CASSWTGTSDLPGNEQFF.

The chain links TRBV3-1 (or the pseudogene TRBV3-2) to TRBJ1-2, with a weak D call TRBD1 (6 bases). This CDR3 is 13 amino acids long. V gave up 5 bases and J gave up 4 bases, with 11 bases separating them. Looked up from germline, CDR1 is LGHDT and CDR2 is YNNKEL (reference sequence). CDR3 residues: CASSAEGVYGYTF. The CDR3 DNA is TGTGCCAGCAGCGCCGAGGGGGTCTATGGCTACACCTTC.

This clone was seen more than once but under ten times. This chain connects TRBV27 to TRBJ2-3; 15 bases match TRBD2. The CDR3 contains 14 residues. Looked up from germline, CDR1 is MNHEY and CDR2 is SMNVEV (reference sequence). Trimming took 5 bases from V and 8 from J; bases not matched to a gene: 2. This chain's CDR3 is CASSRGLAGGTQYF. DNA for the CDR3: TGTGCCAGCAGTAGGGGACTAGCGGGAGGTACGCAGTATTTT.

V gene TRBV6-5 combines with J gene TRBJ2-1; 7 bases agree with TRBD1. J gave up 8 bases and V 6 bases, and 13 bases lay outside the gene matches. This CDR3 is built from 15 residues. From germline, CDR1 is MNHEY and CDR2 SVGAGI. This CDR3 reads CASRETGIGEHEQFF. The CDR3 coding sequence is TGTGCCAGCAGAGAGACAGGGATAGGGGAGCATGAGCAGTTCTTC.

The chain is built from TRBV19 and TRBJ2-7; 13 bases align to TRBD2. The CDR3 loop spans 16 amino acids. Germline CDR1 is LNHDA and CDR2 is SQIVND (reference sequence). V gave up 5 bases and J gave up 0 bases; unmatched junction bases: 4. This CDR3 reads CASSFRTSGSSYEQYF. The CDR3 nucleotides read TGTGCCAGTAGTTTTAGGACTAGCGGGAGCTCCTACGAGCAGTACTTC.

The V call is TRBV3-1 (or the pseudogene TRBV3-2), the J call TRBJ1-3; unclear D gene. V dropped 0 bases and J dropped 4 bases, with 4 bases sitting between them. The V gene's germline CDR1 is LGHDT and CDR2 YNNKEL (reference sequence). The CDR3 is made up of 13 amino acids. DNA of the CDR3: TGTGCCAGCAGCCAAGAGCGGGGAAACACCATATATTTT. Encoded protein: CASSQERGNTIYF.

The chain joins TRBV13 to TRBJ2-5; D not certain. The V gene's germline CDR1 is PRHDT and CDR2 FYEKMQ (reference sequence). The CDR3 has 14 amino acids. Between the trimmed V and J ends, which lost 5 bases and 5 bases, there was a span of 15 bases. This chain's CDR3 is CASSVQLGRETQYF. The CDR3 DNA reads as TGTGCCAGCAGCGTCCAGCTAGGTCGGGAGACCCAGTACTTC.

This chain links TRBV4-2 with TRBJ2-2; TRBD1 might be the D (6 bases). CDR1 and CDR2 from the germline V gene are LGHNA and YNFKEQ. The CDR3 runs to 15 residues. Trimming stripped 4 bases from V and 3 bases from J, with 12 bases between. The CDR3 DNA is TGTGCCAGCAGCCCGAGACCAGGGGACACCGGGGAGCTGTTTTTT. Amino acid sequence: CASSPRPGDTGELFF.

This chain's CDR3 is CAWSVAAGGAYEQYF. The CDR3 DNA follows: TGTGCCTGGAGTGTTGCAGCGGGGGGGGCCTACGAGCAGTACTTC. The gene calls are TRBV30 and TRBJ2-7; 10 bases align to TRBD2. This CDR3 contains 15 residues. Germline lookup yields CDR1 GTSNPN and CDR2 SVGIG (reference sequence). V was clipped by 0 bases and J by 2 bases; unmatched bases: 4.

J is TRBJ2-6 and V is TRBV30; D remains unclear. The CDR3 runs to 15 residues. The V gene's germline CDR1 is GTSNPN and CDR2 SVGIG (reference sequence). Trimming removed 0 bases from V and 4 bases from J, with 10 bases in between. The CDR3 is CAWSVERRGANVLTF. For the CDR3, the DNA is TGTGCCTGGAGTGTCGAAAGGCGGGGGGCCAACGTCCTGACTTTC. The variable domain in full, completed from reference TRBV30 and TRBJ2-6, reads SQTIHQWPATLVQPVGSPLSLECTVEGTSNPNLYWYRQAAGRGLQLLFYSVGIGQISSEVPQNLSASRPQDRQFILSSKKLLLSDSGFYLCAWSVERRGANVLTFGAGSRLTVL.